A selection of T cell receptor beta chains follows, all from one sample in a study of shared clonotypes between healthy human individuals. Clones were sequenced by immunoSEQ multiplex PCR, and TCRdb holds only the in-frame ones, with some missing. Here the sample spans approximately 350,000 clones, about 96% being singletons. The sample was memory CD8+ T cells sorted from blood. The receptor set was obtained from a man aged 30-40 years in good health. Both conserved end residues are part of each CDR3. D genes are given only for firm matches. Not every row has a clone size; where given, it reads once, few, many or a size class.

CDR3aa: CASRQTRGGTEAFF; CDR3nt: TGTGCCAGCAGACAAACCAGGGGAGGGACTGAAGCTTTCTTT; d_gene: .; j_gene: TRBJ1-1; v_gene: TRBV6-5; abundance: once
CDR3aa: CASSLTASGRMTSSTDTQYF; CDR3nt: TGCGCCAGCAGCTTGACTGCTAGCGGGAGGATGACCTCCTCCACAGATACGCAGTATTTT; d_gene: TRBD2; j_gene: TRBJ2-3; v_gene: TRBV5-1; abundance: .
CDR3aa: CSVILAGTQETQYF; CDR3nt: TGCAGCGTAATACTAGCGGGAACGCAAGAGACCCAGTACTTC; d_gene: TRBD2; j_gene: TRBJ2-5; v_gene: TRBV29-1; abundance: .
CDR3aa: CASSVGGLSSYEQYF; CDR3nt: TGTGCCAGCAGCGTAGGAGGTCTAAGCTCCTACGAGCAGTACTTC; d_gene: .; j_gene: TRBJ2-7; v_gene: TRBV9; abundance: .
CDR3aa: CSATLGTTYEQYF; CDR3nt: TGCAGCGCCACCTTGGGGACTACCTACGAGCAGTACTTC; d_gene: TRBD2; j_gene: TRBJ2-7; v_gene: TRBV29-1; abundance: .
CDR3aa: CASSQRRLDTIYF; CDR3nt: TGTGCCAGCAGCCAGCGTAGGTTGGACACCATATATTTT; d_gene: .; j_gene: TRBJ1-3; v_gene: TRBV7-2; abundance: .
CDR3aa: CAWKVVTEAFF; CDR3nt: TGTGCCTGGAAAGTGGTAACTGAAGCTTTCTTT; d_gene: .; j_gene: TRBJ1-1; v_gene: TRBV30; abundance: .
CDR3aa: CASSLTGYNEQFF; CDR3nt: TGTGCCAGCAGTTTGACAGGGTACAATGAGCAGTTCTTC; d_gene: TRBD1; j_gene: TRBJ2-1; v_gene: TRBV28; abundance: .
CDR3aa: CASSRGGTDHNEQFF; CDR3nt: TGTGCCAGCAGCCGAGGGGGGACGGACCACAATGAGCAGTTCTTC; d_gene: .; j_gene: TRBJ2-1; v_gene: TRBV5-6; abundance: once
CDR3aa: CASSVNRGAFF; CDR3nt: TGTGCCAGCAGTGTAAACCGCGGAGCTTTCTTT; d_gene: .; j_gene: TRBJ1-1; v_gene: TRBV6-1; abundance: .
CDR3aa: CAISGRVDYEQYF; CDR3nt: TGTGCCATTAGCGGGAGAGTAGACTACGAGCAGTACTTC; d_gene: TRBD2; j_gene: TRBJ2-7; v_gene: TRBV30; abundance: .
CDR3aa: CSVLGIQETQYF; CDR3nt: TGCAGCGTTTTAGGGATTCAAGAGACCCAGTACTTC; d_gene: .; j_gene: TRBJ2-5; v_gene: TRBV29-1; abundance: .
CDR3aa: CASSRLRAPFYEQYF; CDR3nt: TGTGCCAGCTCCCGGCTTCGGGCACCCTTCTACGAGCAGTACTTC; d_gene: .; j_gene: TRBJ2-7; v_gene: TRBV21-1; abundance: .
CDR3aa: CASSARGYFSGNTIYF; CDR3nt: TGTGCCAGTAGTGCCCGGGGGTACTTCTCTGGAAACACCATATATTTT; d_gene: .; j_gene: TRBJ1-3; v_gene: TRBV19; abundance: once
CDR3aa: CASSYRETSGNTIYF; CDR3nt: TGTGCCAGCAGCTATCGGGAAACCTCTGGAAACACCATATATTTT; d_gene: .; j_gene: TRBJ1-3; v_gene: TRBV5-6; abundance: few
CDR3aa: CAWGISGSTWSTEAFF; CDR3nt: TGTGCCTGGGGAATTAGCGGGAGCACCTGGAGCACTGAAGCTTTCTTT; d_gene: .; j_gene: TRBJ1-1; v_gene: TRBV30; abundance: .
CDR3aa: CASSSGTALYNEQFF; CDR3nt: TGTGCCAGCAGTTCCGGGACAGCACTCTACAATGAGCAGTTCTTC; d_gene: TRBD1; j_gene: TRBJ2-1; v_gene: TRBV27; abundance: .
CDR3aa: CASSNGPRSLSQYF; CDR3nt: TGTGCCAGTAGTAACGGACCCCGGAGTTTATCGCAGTATTTT; d_gene: .; j_gene: TRBJ2-3; v_gene: TRBV19; abundance: .
CDR3aa: CASIGQHGHIQYF; CDR3nt: TGTGCCAGCATCGGGCAACACGGACACATTCAGTACTTC; d_gene: .; j_gene: TRBJ2-4; v_gene: TRBV28; abundance: .
CDR3aa: CASSWNTNTEAFF; CDR3nt: TGTGCCAGCAGTTGGAACACCAACACTGAAGCTTTCTTT; d_gene: .; j_gene: TRBJ1-1; v_gene: TRBV27; abundance: .
CDR3aa: CASSRGTGGSYGYTF; CDR3nt: TGTGCCAGCAGTCGGGGGACAGGGGGCAGTTATGGCTACACCTTC; d_gene: TRBD1; j_gene: TRBJ1-2; v_gene: TRBV27; abundance: .
CDR3aa: CASSLRAVTGTEAFF; CDR3nt: TGCGCCAGCAGCCTGCGGGCCGTTACTGGCACTGAAGCTTTCTTT; d_gene: .; j_gene: TRBJ1-1; v_gene: TRBV4-1; abundance: .
CDR3aa: CASSLAGGPGELFF; CDR3nt: TGTGCCAGCAGCTTAGCGGGAGGGCCCGGGGAGCTGTTTTTT; d_gene: TRBD2; j_gene: TRBJ2-2; v_gene: TRBV7-3; abundance: .
CDR3aa: CASSLMERVSSYNEQFF; CDR3nt: TGTGCCAGCAGCTTGATGGAGCGGGTTAGCTCCTACAATGAGCAGTTCTTC; d_gene: .; j_gene: TRBJ2-1; v_gene: TRBV7-8; abundance: .
CDR3aa: CASSQVIAGRTGELFF; CDR3nt: TGCGCCAGCAGCCAAGTAATAGCGGGACGGACCGGGGAGCTGTTTTTT; d_gene: TRBD2; j_gene: TRBJ2-2; v_gene: TRBV4-1; abundance: .
CDR3aa: CASSSTSNRVNEQFF; CDR3nt: TGCGCCAGCAGCTCGACTAGTAACAGGGTCAATGAGCAGTTCTTC; d_gene: .; j_gene: TRBJ2-1; v_gene: TRBV5-1; abundance: .
CDR3aa: CASSMASGTYEQYF; CDR3nt: TGCGCCAGCAGCATGGCTAGCGGGACCTACGAGCAGTACTTC; d_gene: TRBD2; j_gene: TRBJ2-7; v_gene: TRBV5-1; abundance: .
CDR3aa: CASSLEIRFGNTIYF; CDR3nt: TGTGCCAGCAGTTTAGAAATCCGTTTCGGAAACACCATATATTTT; d_gene: .; j_gene: TRBJ1-3; v_gene: TRBV28; abundance: .
CDR3aa: CASSLALGIQETQYF; CDR3nt: TGTGCCAGCAGCTTAGCGCTCGGCATACAAGAGACCCAGTACTTC; d_gene: .; j_gene: TRBJ2-5; v_gene: TRBV7-9; abundance: .
CDR3aa: CAISESPREYTTDTQYF; CDR3nt: TGTGCCATCAGTGAGTCCCCTAGGGAATATACCACAGATACGCAGTATTTT; d_gene: .; j_gene: TRBJ2-3; v_gene: TRBV10-3; abundance: .
CDR3aa: CASSRLGGTSGSPAGELFF; CDR3nt: TGCGCCAGCAGCCGCCTAGGGGGGACTAGCGGATCCCCAGCCGGGGAGCTGTTTTTT; d_gene: TRBD2; j_gene: TRBJ2-2; v_gene: TRBV4-1; abundance: .
CDR3aa: CSAKRDLATDTQYF; CDR3nt: TGCAGCGCCAAGCGGGACTTGGCCACAGATACGCAGTATTTT; d_gene: TRBD2; j_gene: TRBJ2-3; v_gene: TRBV29-1; abundance: .
CDR3aa: CASSVATGGFYEQYF; CDR3nt: TGTGCCAGCAGCGTAGCTACAGGGGGGTTCTACGAGCAGTACTTC; d_gene: TRBD1; j_gene: TRBJ2-7; v_gene: TRBV9; abundance: .
CDR3aa: CASSLAGTVYNEQFF; CDR3nt: TGTGCCAGCAGCTTGGCCGGGACTGTATACAATGAGCAGTTCTTC; d_gene: .; j_gene: TRBJ2-1; v_gene: TRBV5-4; abundance: .
CDR3aa: CASRGDSRPQHF; CDR3nt: TGTGCCAGCAGGGGGGATTCGAGGCCCCAGCATTTT; d_gene: .; j_gene: TRBJ1-5; v_gene: TRBV28; abundance: .
CDR3aa: CASSEGQGVYEQYF; CDR3nt: TGTGCCAGCAGCGAAGGTCAGGGAGTATACGAGCAGTACTTC; d_gene: .; j_gene: TRBJ2-7; v_gene: TRBV7-9; abundance: once
CDR3aa: CAWTIDYSYGEQYF; CDR3nt: TGTGCCTGGACTATAGACTACTCCTACGGCGAGCAGTACTTC; d_gene: .; j_gene: TRBJ2-7; v_gene: TRBV30; abundance: .
CDR3aa: CASSLASTEAFF; CDR3nt: TGTGCCAGCAGTTTAGCGTCCACTGAAGCTTTCTTT; d_gene: .; j_gene: TRBJ1-1; v_gene: TRBV28; abundance: .
CDR3aa: CASRELAGGYEQYF; CDR3nt: TGCGCCAGCAGGGAACTAGCGGGAGGCTACGAGCAGTACTTC; d_gene: TRBD2; j_gene: TRBJ2-7; v_gene: TRBV10-2; abundance: .
CDR3aa: CASSPSGRAGDGELFF; CDR3nt: TGTGCCAGCAGTCCTAGCGGGAGGGCTGGAGACGGGGAGCTGTTTTTT; d_gene: TRBD2; j_gene: TRBJ2-2; v_gene: TRBV5-4; abundance: .
CDR3aa: CASSYTLNTEAFF; CDR3nt: TGTGCCAGCAGCTATACCCTGAACACTGAAGCTTTCTTT; d_gene: .; j_gene: TRBJ1-1; v_gene: TRBV6-5; abundance: .
CDR3aa: CACSQGSDEQYF; CDR3nt: TGTGCCTGCAGCCAGGGGAGTGACGAGCAGTACTTC; d_gene: .; j_gene: TRBJ2-7; v_gene: TRBV30; abundance: .
CDR3aa: CASSPSGTGSGANVLTF; CDR3nt: TGCGCCAGCAGCCCATCCGGGACAGGGTCTGGGGCCAACGTCCTGACTTTC; d_gene: TRBD1; j_gene: TRBJ2-6; v_gene: TRBV4-1; abundance: once
CDR3aa: CASNLGQGEQFF; CDR3nt: TGTGCCAGCAACTTGGGACAGGGTGAGCAGTTCTTC; d_gene: TRBD1; j_gene: TRBJ2-1; v_gene: TRBV7-9; abundance: .
CDR3aa: CASRPSSLQYEQYF; CDR3nt: TGTGCCAGCAGGCCCTCCTCCCTTCAATACGAGCAGTACTTC; d_gene: .; j_gene: TRBJ2-7; v_gene: TRBV2; abundance: .
CDR3aa: CASGLGGYGYTF; CDR3nt: TGTGCTAGTGGTTTGGGAGGCTATGGCTACACCTTC; d_gene: .; j_gene: TRBJ1-2; v_gene: TRBV12-5; abundance: .
CDR3aa: CASSYFGRLNTGELFF; CDR3nt: TGTGCCAGCAGTTACTTCGGCAGATTGAACACCGGGGAGCTGTTTTTT; d_gene: .; j_gene: TRBJ2-2; v_gene: TRBV6-5; abundance: once
CDR3aa: CASSLGNYGYTF; CDR3nt: TGTGCCAGCAGCTTGGGGAACTATGGCTACACCTTC; d_gene: .; j_gene: TRBJ1-2; v_gene: TRBV11-2; abundance: .
CDR3aa: CAWSRGDYGYTF; CDR3nt: TGTGCCTGGTCCAGGGGAGACTATGGCTACACCTTC; d_gene: .; j_gene: TRBJ1-2; v_gene: TRBV30; abundance: .
CDR3aa: CASSLAGAGARNEQFF; CDR3nt: TGCGCCAGCAGCTTGGCCGGGGCGGGAGCTAGGAATGAGCAGTTCTTC; d_gene: TRBD2; j_gene: TRBJ2-1; v_gene: TRBV5-1; abundance: .
CDR3aa: CASSSSGLSSYEQYF; CDR3nt: TGTGCCAGCAGTTCCAGCGGGCTATCTTCCTACGAGCAGTACTTC; d_gene: .; j_gene: TRBJ2-7; v_gene: TRBV6-5; abundance: once
CDR3aa: CASSELVAGGKNIQYF; CDR3nt: TGTGCCAGCAGTGAGTTAGTAGCGGGGGGCAAAAACATTCAGTACTTC; d_gene: TRBD2; j_gene: TRBJ2-4; v_gene: TRBV2; abundance: once
CDR3aa: CASSIRQSYGYTF; CDR3nt: TGTGCCAGTAGTATCCGACAGTCCTATGGCTACACCTTC; d_gene: .; j_gene: TRBJ1-2; v_gene: TRBV19; abundance: .